The present T cell receptor beta chain was sequenced within a study of a mutant IDH1 vaccine in newly diagnosed glioma. Overall study: Vaccinations were initiated 4-6 weeks following radiotherapy alone, or were given together with temozolomide cycles.

Sample time point: week 47, end of study. Every single dose of the vaccine, 300 ug of mutant IDH1 20-mer peptide, came with topical imiquimod. V shed 4 bases and J 2 bases; nucleotides not matched to a gene: 8. This CDR3 has 15 amino acids. Germline V gene lookup returns CDR1 LNHDA and CDR2 SQIVND (reference sequence). Produced via immunoSEQ multiplex PCR; TCRdb's table is partial and in-frame only. This sample has some 60,000 clones, with roughly four fifths found just once. Study-level results: Pseudoprogression seemed unrelated to changes in top peripheral T cell clonotypes. Evidence of vaccine-induced immune responses was documented in nearly 95% of patients.

As to this clone: Its specificity is not known.

Material: PBMCs, obtained from a glioma patient whose treatment included an IDH1 peptide vaccine. This receptor was taken from a woman in her forties or fifties with glioma. The V gene is TRBV19, the J gene TRBJ2-7, with TRBD1 matching over 7 bases. CDR3 coding DNA: TGTGCCAGTAGTACTTCCGGGACAGACCCCTACGAGCAGTACTTC. Residues: CASSTSGTDPYEQYF.